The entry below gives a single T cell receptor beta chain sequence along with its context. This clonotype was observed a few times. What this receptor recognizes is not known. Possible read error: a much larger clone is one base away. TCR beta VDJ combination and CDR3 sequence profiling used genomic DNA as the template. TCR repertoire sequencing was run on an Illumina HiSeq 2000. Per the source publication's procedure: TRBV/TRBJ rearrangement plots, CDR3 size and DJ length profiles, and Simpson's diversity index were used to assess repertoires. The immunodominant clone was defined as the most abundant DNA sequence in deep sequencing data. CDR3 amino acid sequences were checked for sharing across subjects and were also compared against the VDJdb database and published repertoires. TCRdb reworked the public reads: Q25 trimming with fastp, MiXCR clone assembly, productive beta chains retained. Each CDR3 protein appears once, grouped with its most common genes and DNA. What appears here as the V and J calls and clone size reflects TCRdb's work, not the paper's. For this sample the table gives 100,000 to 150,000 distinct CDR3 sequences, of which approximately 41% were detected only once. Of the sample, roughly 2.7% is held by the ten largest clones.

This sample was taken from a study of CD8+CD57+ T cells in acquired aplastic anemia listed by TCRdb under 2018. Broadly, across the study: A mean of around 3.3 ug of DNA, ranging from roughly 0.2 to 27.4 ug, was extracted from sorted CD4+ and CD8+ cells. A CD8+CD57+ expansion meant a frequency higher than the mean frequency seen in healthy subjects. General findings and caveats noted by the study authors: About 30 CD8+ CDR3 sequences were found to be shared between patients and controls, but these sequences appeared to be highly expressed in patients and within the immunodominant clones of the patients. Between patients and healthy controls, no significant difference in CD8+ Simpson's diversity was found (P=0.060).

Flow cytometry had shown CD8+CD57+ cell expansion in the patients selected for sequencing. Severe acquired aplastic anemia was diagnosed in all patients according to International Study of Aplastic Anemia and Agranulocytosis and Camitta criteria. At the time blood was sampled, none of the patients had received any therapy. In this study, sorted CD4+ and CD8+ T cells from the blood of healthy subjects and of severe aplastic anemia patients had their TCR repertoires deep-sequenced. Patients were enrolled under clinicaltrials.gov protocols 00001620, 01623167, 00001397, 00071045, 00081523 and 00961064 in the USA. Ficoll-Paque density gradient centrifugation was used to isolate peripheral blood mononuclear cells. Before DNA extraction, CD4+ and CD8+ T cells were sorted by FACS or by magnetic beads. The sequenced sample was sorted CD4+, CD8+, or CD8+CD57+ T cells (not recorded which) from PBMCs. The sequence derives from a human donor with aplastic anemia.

The bases read TGCAGTGCTAGACAAAGGGGGGCTATAGTGTCCGAGCAGTACGTC. Translated, it reads CSARQRGAIVSEQYV. The sequence joins TRBV20-1 to TRBJ2-7; the D call is possibly TRBD1 or TRBD2, each sharing 6 bases. The CDR3 runs 15 residues from the cysteine to the valine. Only the CDR3 portion is preserved as DNA: 45 bases, with reading frame beginning at the first base. V is clipped by 2 bases and J by 6 bases, and the sequence between their germline boundaries is 20 bases long. CDR1 and CDR2 are read off the germline V gene (reference sequence) as DFQATT and SNEGSKA.